This TCR beta chain was recovered during a study of T cells after yellow fever vaccination. Study-level findings and limits: Among primary-vaccination clones, most reappeared after the booster, at 95% to 96% for CD4 and about 90% for CD8. Within FACS-sorted repertoires, abundant clonotypes contaminating from the bulk population could be present.

CDR1 DFQATT and CDR2 SNEGSKA come from the germline V gene (reference sequence). With 6 bases removed from V and 7 bases from J, the gap between germline ends came to 16 bases. The CDR3 loop spans 13 amino acids. This clonotype was seen a handful of times. Its specificity is not known. TCRdb recomputed calls from the 5' RACE reads with MiXCR, one row per CDR3 protein. The table has around 590,000 distinct CDR3 sequences, approximately 13% seen once. Specimen: PBMCs, collected on the day of the yellow fever booster vaccination. The origin of this receptor is a man aged 30 to 45 who received the YFV17D yellow fever vaccine. The chain couples TRBV20-1 to TRBJ2-1; maybe TRBD2 (5 bases). This CDR3 is CSALERGSNEQFF. CDR3 DNA: TGCAGTGCCCTCGAGAGAGGGAGTAATGAGCAGTTCTTC.